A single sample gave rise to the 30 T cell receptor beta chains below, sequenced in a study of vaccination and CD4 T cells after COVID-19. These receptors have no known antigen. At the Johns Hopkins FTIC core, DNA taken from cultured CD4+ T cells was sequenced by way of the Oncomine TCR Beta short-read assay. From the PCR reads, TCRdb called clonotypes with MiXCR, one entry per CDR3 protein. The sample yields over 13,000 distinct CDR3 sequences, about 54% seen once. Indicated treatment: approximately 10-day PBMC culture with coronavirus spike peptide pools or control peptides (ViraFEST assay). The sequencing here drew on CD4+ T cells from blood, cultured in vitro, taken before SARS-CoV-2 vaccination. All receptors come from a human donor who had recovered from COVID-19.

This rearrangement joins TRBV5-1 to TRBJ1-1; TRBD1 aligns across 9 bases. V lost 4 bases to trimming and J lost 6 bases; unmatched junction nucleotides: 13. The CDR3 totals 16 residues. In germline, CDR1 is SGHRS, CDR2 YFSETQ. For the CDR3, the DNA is TGCGCCAGCAGCCAGGAAAACAGGGGGCGCGGTTCTGAAGCTTTCTTT. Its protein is CASSQENRGRGSEAFF.

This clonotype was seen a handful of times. CDR3 nucleotides: TGTGCCAGCAGGACGACGGGGAGTGTCGCTTCACCCCTCCACTTT. It specifies CASRTTGSVASPLHF. This chain connects TRBV27 to TRBJ1-6; D unresolved. With 6 bases removed from V and 9 bases from J, the gap between germline ends came to 18 bases. This CDR3 comprises 15 residues. CDR1 MNHEY and CDR2 SMNVEV come from the germline V gene (reference sequence).

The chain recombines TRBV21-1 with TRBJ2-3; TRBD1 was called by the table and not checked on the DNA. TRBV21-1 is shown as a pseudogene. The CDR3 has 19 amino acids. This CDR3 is CASSKPPRRTHEGTDTQYF. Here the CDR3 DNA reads TGTGCCAGCAGCAAACCGCCCCGGAGGACACACGAGGGCACAGATACGCAGTATTTT.

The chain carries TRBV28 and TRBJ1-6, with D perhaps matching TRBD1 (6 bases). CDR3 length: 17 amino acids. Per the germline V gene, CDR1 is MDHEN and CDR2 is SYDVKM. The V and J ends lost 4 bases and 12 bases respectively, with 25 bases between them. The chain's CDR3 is CASSSRGFDRSWEPLHF. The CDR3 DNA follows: TGTGCCAGCAGTTCGCGGGGCTTTGACAGGAGCTGGGAACCCCTCCACTTT.

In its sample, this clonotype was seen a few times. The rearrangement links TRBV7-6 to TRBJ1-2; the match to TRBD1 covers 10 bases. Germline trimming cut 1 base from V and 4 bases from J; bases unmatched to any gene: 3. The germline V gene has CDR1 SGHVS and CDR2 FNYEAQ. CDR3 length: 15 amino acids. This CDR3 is CASSLEDRGAYGYTF. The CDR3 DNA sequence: TGTGCCAGCAGCTTAGAGGACAGGGGGGCCTATGGCTACACCTTC.

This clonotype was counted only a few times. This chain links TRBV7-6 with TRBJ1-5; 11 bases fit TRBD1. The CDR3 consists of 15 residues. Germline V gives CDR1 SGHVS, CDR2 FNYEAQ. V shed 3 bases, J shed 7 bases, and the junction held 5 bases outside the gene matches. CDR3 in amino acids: CASSLGQGERQPQHF. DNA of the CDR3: TGTGCCAGCAGCTTGGGACAGGGGGAACGGCAGCCCCAGCATTTT.

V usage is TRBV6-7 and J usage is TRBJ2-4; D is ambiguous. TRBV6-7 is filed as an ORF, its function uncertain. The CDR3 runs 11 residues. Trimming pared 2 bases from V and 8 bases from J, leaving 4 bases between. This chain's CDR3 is CASSYRDIQYF. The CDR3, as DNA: TGTGCCAGCAGTTACAGGGACATTCAGTACTTC.

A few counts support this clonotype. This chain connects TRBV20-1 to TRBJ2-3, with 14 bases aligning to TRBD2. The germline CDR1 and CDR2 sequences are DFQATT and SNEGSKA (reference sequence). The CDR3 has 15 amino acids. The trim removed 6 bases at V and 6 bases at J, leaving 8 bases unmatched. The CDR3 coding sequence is TGCAGTGCGGTACAGGGACTAGCGGGAGAGGATACGCAGTATTTT. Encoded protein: CSAVQGLAGEDTQYF.

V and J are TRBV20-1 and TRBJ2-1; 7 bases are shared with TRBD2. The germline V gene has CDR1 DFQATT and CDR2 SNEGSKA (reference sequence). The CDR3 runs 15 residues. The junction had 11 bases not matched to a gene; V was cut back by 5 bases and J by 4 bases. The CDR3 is CSALTPSGPYNEQFF. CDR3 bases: TGCAGTGCTTTAACCCCTAGCGGACCATACAATGAGCAGTTCTTC.

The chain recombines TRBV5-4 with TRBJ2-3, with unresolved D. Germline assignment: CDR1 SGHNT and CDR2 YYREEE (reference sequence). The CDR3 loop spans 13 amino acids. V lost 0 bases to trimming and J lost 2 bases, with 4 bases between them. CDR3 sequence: CASSLDFTDTQYF. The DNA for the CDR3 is TGTGCCAGCAGCTTGGACTTCACAGATACGCAGTATTTT.

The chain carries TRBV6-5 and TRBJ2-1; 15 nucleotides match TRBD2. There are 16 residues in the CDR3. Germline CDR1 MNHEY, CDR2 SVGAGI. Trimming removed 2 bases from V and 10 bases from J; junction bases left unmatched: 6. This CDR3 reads CASSYRTSGRAVEQFF. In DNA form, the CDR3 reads TGTGCCAGCAGTTACAGGACTAGCGGGAGGGCCGTCGAGCAGTTCTTC.

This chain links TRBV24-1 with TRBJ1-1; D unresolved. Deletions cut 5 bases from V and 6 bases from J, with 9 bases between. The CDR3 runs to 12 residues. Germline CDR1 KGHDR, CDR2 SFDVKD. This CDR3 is CATSGKFPEAFF. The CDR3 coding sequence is TGTGCCACCAGTGGAAAGTTCCCTGAAGCTTTCTTT.

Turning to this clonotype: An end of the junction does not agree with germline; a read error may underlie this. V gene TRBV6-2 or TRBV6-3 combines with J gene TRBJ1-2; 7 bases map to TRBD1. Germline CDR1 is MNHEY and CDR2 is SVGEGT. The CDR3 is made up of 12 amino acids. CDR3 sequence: CASSYRGQLQDF. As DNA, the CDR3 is TGTGCCAGCAGTTACAGGGGGCAGCTCCAGGACTTC.

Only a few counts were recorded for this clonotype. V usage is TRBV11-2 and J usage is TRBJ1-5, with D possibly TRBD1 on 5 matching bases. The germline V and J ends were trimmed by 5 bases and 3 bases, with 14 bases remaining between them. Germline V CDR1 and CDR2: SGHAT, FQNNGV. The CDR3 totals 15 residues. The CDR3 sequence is CASSPNPGSNQPQHF. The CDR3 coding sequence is TGTGCCAGCAGCCCTAACCCAGGGTCCAATCAGCCCCAGCATTTT. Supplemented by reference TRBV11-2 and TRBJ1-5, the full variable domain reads EAGVAQSPRYKIIEKRQSVAFWCNPISGHATLYWYQQILGQGPKLLIQFQNNGVVDDSQLPKDRFSAERLKGVDSTLKIQPAKLEDSAVYLCASSPNPGSNQPQHFGDGTRLSIL.

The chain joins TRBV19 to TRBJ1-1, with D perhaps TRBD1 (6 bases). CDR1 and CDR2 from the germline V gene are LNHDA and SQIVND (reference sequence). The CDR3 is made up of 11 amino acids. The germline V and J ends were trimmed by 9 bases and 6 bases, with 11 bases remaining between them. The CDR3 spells CASQGWAEAFF. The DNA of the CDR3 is TGTGCCAGCCAGGGGTGGGCTGAAGCTTTCTTT.

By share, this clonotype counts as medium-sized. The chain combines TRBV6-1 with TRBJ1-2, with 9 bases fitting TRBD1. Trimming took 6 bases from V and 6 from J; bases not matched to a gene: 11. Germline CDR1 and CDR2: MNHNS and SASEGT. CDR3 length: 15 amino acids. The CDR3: CASSKDRGALDGYTF. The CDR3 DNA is TGTGCCAGCAGCAAGGACAGGGGAGCCTTGGATGGCTACACCTTC.

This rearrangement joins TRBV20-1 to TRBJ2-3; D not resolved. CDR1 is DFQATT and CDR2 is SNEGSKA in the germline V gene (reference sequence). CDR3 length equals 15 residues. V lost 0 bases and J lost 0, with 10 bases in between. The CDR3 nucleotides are TGCAGTGCTAGAGATGTCACCAGGAGCACAGATACGCAGTATTTT. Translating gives CSARDVTRSTDTQYF.

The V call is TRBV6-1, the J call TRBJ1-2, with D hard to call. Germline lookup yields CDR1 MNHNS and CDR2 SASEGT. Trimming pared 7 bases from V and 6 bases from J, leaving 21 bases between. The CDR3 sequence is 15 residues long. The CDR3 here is CASTNSYFGEHGYTF. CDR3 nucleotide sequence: TGTGCCAGCACAAACAGTTACTTTGGGGAGCATGGCTACACCTTC.

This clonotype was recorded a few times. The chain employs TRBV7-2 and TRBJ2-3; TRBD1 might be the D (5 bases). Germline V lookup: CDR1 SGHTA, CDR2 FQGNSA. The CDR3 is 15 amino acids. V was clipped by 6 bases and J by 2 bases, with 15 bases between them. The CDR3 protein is CASRTDLRHTDTQYF. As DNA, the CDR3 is TGTGCCAGCAGGACAGACTTGAGGCACACAGATACGCAGTATTTT. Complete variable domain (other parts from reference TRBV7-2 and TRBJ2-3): GAGVSQSPSNKVTEKGKDVELRCDPISGHTALYWYRQSLGQGLEFLIYFQGNSAPDKSGLPSDRFSAERTGGSVSTLTIQRTQQEDSAVYLCASRTDLRHTDTQYFGPGTRLTVL.

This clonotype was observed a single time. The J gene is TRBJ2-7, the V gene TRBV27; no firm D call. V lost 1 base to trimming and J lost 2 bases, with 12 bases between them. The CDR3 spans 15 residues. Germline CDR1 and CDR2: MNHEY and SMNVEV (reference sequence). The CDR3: CASSLLGGEAYEQYF. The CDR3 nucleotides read TGTGCCAGCAGTTTATTAGGTGGGGAAGCCTACGAGCAGTACTTC.

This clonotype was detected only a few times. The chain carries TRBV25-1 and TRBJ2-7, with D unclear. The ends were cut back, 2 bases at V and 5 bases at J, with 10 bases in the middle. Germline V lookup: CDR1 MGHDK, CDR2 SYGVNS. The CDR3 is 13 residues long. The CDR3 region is CASSEPHTDEQYF. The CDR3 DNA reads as TGTGCCAGCAGTGAACCCCACACAGACGAGCAGTACTTC.

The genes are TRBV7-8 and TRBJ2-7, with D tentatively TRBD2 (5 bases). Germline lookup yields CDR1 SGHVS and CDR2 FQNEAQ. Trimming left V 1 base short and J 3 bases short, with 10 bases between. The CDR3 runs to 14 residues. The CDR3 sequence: CASSLGPGFYEQYF. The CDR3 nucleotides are TGTGCCAGCAGCTTAGGACCGGGATTCTACGAGCAGTACTTC.

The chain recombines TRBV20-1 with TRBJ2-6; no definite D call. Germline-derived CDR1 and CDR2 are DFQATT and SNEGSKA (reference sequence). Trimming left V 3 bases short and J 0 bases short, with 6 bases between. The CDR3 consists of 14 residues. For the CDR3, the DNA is TGCAGTGCTAGTAGTCTCTCTGGGGCCAACGTCCTGACTTTC. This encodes CSASSLSGANVLTF.

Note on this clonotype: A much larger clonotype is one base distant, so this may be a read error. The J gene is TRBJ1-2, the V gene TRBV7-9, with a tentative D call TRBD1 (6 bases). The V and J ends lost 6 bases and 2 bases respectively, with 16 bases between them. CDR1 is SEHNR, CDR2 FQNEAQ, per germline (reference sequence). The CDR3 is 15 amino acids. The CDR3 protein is CASSSGGGANYGYTF. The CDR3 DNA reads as TGTGCCAGCAGTTCAGGAGGGGGAGCGAACTATGGCTACACCTTC.

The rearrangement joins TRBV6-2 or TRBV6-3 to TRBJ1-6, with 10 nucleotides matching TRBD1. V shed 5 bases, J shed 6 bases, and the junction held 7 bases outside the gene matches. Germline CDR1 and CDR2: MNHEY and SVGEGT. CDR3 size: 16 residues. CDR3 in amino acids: CASSRGQGVTNSPLHF. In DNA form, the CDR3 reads TGTGCCAGCAGTCGAGGACAGGGGGTTACTAATTCACCCCTCCACTTT.

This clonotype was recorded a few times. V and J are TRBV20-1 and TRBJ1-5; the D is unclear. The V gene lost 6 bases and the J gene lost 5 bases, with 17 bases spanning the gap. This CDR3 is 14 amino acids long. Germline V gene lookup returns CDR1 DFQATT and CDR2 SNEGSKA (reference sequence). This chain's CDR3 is CSAKQVAGDQPQHF. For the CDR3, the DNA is TGCAGTGCGAAACAAGTGGCAGGAGATCAGCCCCAGCATTTT.

The CDR3 bases are TGTGCCAGCAGCTTGGAAACGGGGGTAATCTATGGCTACACCTTC. Its protein is CASSLETGVIYGYTF. The J gene is TRBJ1-2, the V gene TRBV7-8, with D possibly being TRBD1 (5 bases). Deletions cut 3 bases from V and 4 bases from J, with 15 bases between. CDR1 SGHVS and CDR2 FQNEAQ come from the germline V gene. The CDR3 is made up of 15 amino acids.

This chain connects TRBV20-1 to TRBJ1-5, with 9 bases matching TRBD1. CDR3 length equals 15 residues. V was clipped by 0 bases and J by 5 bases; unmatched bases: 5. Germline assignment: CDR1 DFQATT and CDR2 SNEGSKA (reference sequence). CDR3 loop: CSARERDRAYQPQHF. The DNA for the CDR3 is TGCAGTGCTAGAGAAAGGGACAGGGCCTATCAGCCCCAGCATTTT.

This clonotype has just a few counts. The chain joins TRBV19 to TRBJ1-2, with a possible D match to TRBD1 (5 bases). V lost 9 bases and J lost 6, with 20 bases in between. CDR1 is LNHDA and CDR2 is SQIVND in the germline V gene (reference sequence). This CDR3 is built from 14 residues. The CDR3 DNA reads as TGTGCCAGCCGGGGCTACAAAGGGTTCAATGGCTACACCTTC. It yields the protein CASRGYKGFNGYTF.

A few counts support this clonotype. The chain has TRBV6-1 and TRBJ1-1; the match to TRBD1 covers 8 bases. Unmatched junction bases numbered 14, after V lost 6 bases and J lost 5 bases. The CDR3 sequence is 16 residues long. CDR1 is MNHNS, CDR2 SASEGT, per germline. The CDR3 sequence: CASRTQAGGVKTEAFF. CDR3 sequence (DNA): TGTGCCAGCAGGACGCAGGCAGGGGGCGTTAAAACTGAAGCTTTCTTT.